This T cell receptor beta chain was recorded in a study of shared clonotypes between healthy human individuals. As for the study in general: Three CD4 naive, three CD4 memory, two CD8 naive and one CD8 memory plate were used per donor. Study findings and constraints: Shared clonotypes: about 5.3% naive CD4, 3.5% to 4% naive CD8, roughly 2.2% memory CD4, approximately 0.41% memory CD8.

As to this clone: Its antigen is undetermined.

CD45RO-negative, CCR7-positively selected cells formed the naive CD8 fraction, excluding terminally differentiated effector memory CD45RA+ cells. Deep-level assay runs were performed. Original methodology: ImmunoSEQ sequences covered only the junction and lacked quality scores; filtering therefore differed. TCRdb keeps only in-frame clones here, not all; method: immunoSEQ multiplex PCR. V and J calls and clone size are as listed in that table; D and trimming were resolved from the DNA. The sample lists around 1.9 million clones, 93% occurring once. The receptor was isolated from a man younger than 30 in good health. Some clones in this sample may be carry-over from other donors' samples. The sequenced sample consisted of naive CD8+ T cells from PBMCs.

The CDR3: CASSSRFLNYGYTF. DNA of the CDR3: TGTGCCAGCAGTTCTAGGTTCCTAAACTATGGCTACACCTTC. This chain joins TRBV28 and TRBJ1-2; D is uncertain. Germline loops: CDR1 MDHEN, CDR2 SYDVKM. The CDR3 extends over 14 amino acids. Trimming took 4 bases from V and 2 from J, leaving 11 bases between them.